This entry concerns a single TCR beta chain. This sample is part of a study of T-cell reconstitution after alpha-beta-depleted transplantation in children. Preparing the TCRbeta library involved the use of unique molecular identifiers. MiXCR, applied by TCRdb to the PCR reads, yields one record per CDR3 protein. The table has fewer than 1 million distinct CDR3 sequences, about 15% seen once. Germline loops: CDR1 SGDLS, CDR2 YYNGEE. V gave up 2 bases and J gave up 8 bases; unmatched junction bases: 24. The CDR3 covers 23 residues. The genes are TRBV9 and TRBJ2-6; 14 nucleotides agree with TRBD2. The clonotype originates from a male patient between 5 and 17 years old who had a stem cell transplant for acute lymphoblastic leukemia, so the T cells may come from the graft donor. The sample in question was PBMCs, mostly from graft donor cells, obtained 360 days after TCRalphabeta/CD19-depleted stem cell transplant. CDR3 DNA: TGTGCCAGCAGCGTCCGAACGACTAGCGGGAGGGCCGGTTTTGAGACCGGGTCCAACGTCCTGACTTTC. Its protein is CASSVRTTSGRAGFETGSNVLTF.